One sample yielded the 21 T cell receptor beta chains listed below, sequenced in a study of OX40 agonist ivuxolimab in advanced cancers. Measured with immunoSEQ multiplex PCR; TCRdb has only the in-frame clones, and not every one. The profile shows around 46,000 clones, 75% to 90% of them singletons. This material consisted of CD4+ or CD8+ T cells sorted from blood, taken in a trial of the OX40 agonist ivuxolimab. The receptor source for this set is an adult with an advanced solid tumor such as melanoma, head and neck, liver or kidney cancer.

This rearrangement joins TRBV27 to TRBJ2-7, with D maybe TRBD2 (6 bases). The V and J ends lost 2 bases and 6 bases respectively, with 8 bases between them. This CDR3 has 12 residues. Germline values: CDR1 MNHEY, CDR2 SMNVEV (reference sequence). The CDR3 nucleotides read TGTGCCAGCAGTTTACTGGGGGGCGAGCAGTACTTC. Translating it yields CASSLLGGEQYF.

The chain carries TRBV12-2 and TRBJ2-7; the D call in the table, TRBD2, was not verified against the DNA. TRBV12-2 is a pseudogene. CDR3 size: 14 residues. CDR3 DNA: TGTGCAAGTCGCTTAGTGGGGGGGCGATACGAGCAGTACTTC. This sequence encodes CASRLVGGRYEQYF.

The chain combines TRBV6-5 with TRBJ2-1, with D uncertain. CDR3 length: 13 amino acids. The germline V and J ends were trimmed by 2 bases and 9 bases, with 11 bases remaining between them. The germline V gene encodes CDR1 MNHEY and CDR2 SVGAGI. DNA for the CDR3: TGTGCCAGCAGTTACGGGTATGAGACTGAGCAGTTCTTC. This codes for CASSYGYETEQFF.

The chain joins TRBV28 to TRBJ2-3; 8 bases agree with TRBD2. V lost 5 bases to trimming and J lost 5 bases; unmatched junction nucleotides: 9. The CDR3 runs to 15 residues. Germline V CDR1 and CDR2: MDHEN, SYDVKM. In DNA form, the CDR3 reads TGTGCCAGCAGTCTTACTAGCGGCCTGGGAGATACGCAGTATTTT. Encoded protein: CASSLTSGLGDTQYF.

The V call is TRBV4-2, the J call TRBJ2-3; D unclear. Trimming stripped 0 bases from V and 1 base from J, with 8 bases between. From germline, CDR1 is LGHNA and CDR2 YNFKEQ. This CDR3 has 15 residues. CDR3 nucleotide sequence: TGTGCCAGCAGCCAAGATCGTGGCGGCACAGATACGCAGTATTTT. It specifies CASSQDRGGTDTQYF.

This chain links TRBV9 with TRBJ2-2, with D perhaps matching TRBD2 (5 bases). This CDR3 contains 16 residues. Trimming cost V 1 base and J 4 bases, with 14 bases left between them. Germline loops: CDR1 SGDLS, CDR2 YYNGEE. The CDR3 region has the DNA TGTGCCAGCAGCGTATCACCCCGCGGAGGCACCGGGGAGCTGTTTTTT. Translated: CASSVSPRGGTGELFF.

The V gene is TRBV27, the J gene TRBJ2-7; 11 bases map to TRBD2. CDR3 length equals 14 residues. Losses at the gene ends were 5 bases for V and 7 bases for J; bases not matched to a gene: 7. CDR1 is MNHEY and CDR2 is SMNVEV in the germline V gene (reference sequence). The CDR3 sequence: CASSGRLAGNEQYF. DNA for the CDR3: TGTGCCAGCAGTGGGAGACTAGCGGGAAATGAGCAGTACTTC.

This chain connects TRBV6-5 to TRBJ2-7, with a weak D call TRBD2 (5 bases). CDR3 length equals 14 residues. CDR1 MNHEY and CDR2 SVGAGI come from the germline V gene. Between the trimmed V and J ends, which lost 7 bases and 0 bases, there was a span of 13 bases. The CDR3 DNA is TGTGCCAGCAAGCAAAGCGGTTCCTCCTACGAGCAGTACTTC. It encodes CASKQSGSSYEQYF.

This CDR3 reads CASSETGPSYNEQFF. The CDR3, as DNA: TGTGCCAGCAGTGAGACAGGGCCTTCCTACAATGAGCAGTTCTTC. This chain uses TRBV28 with TRBJ2-1, with 7 bases lining up with TRBD1. The germline CDR1 and CDR2 sequences are MDHEN and SYDVKM. V lost 5 bases to trimming and J lost 1 base; unmatched junction nucleotides: 5. CDR3 length equals 15 residues.

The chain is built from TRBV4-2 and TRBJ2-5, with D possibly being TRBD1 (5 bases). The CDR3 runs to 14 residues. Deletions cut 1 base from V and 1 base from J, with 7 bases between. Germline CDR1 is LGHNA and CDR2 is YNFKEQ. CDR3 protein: CASSQVGAQETQYF. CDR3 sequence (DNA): TGTGCCAGCAGCCAAGTAGGGGCCCAAGAGACCCAGTACTTC.

The CDR3 DNA follows: TGTGCCAGCAGCCAGACAGAGACCACTGAAGCTTTCTTT. This encodes CASSQTETTEAFF. The chain employs TRBV27 and TRBJ1-1; D perhaps matches TRBD1 (5 bases). Deletions cut 6 bases from V and 4 bases from J, with 12 bases between. The germline gives CDR1 MNHEY, CDR2 SMNVEV (reference sequence). This CDR3 region has 13 residues.

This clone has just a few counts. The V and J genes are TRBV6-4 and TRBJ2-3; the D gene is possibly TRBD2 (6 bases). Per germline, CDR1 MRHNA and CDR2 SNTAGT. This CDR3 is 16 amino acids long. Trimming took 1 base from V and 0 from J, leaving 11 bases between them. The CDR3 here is CASSDYGTLSTDTQYF. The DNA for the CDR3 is TGTGCCAGCAGTGACTACGGGACTCTTAGCACAGATACGCAGTATTTT.

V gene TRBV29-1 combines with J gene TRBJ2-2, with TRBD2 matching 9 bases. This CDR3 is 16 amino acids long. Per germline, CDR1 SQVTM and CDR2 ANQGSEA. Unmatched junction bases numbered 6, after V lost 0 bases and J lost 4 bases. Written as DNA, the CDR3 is TGCAGCGTTGAAGATCGCACTAGCGGGCGCACCGGGGAGCTGTTTTTT. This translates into CSVEDRTSGRTGELFF.

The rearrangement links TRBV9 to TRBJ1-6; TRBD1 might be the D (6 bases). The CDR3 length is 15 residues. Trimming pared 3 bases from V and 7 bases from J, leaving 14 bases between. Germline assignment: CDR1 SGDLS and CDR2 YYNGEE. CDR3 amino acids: CASSETGSLNSPLHF. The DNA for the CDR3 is TGTGCCAGCAGCGAGACAGGTTCTTTGAATTCACCCCTCCACTTT.

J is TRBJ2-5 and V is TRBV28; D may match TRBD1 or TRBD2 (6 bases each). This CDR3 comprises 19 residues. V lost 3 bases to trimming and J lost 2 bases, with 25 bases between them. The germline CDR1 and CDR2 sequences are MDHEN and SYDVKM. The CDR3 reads CASSLSSMRGVREQETQYF. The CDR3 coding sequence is TGTGCCAGCAGTTTGTCCTCGATGAGGGGGGTGAGGGAACAAGAGACCCAGTACTTC.

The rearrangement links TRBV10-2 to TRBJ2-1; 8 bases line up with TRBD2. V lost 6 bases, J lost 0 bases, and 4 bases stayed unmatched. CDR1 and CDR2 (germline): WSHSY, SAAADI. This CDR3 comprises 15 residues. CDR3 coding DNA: TGCGCCAGCAGGGGCCTAGCGGGCTCCTACAATGAGCAGTTCTTC. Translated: CASRGLAGSYNEQFF.

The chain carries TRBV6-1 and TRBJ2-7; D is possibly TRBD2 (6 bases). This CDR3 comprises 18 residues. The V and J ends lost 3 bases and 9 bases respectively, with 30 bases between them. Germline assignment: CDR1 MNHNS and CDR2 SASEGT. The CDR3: CASSDGIYTDYRPLVQYF. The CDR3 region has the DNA TGTGCCAGCAGTGATGGGATTTATACGGACTACAGGCCTCTGGTGCAGTACTTC.

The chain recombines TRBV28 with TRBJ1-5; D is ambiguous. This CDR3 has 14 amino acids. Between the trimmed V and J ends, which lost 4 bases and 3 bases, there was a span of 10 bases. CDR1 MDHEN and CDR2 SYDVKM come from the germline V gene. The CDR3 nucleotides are TGTGCCAGCAGTTCATACGGTTCCAATCAGCCCCAGCATTTT. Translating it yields CASSSYGSNQPQHF.

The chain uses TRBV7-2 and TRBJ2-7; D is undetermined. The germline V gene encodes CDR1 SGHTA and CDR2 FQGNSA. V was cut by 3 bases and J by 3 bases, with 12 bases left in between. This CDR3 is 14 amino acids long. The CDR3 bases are TGTGCCAGCAGCTTTTTACCACCTGGCTACGAGCAGTACTTC. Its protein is CASSFLPPGYEQYF.

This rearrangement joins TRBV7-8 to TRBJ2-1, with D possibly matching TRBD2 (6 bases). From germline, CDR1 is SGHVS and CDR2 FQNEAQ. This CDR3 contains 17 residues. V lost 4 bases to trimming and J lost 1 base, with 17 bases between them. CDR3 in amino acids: CASSSPQRGLSYNEQFF. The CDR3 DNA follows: TGTGCCAGCAGCTCACCACAACGGGGGTTATCCTACAATGAGCAGTTCTTC.

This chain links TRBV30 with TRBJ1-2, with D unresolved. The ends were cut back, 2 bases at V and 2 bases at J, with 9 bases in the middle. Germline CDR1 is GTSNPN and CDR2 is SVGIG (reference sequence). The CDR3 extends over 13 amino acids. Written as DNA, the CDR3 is TGTGCCTGGAGTCTCCCGGGGAACTATGGCTACACCTTC. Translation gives CAWSLPGNYGYTF.